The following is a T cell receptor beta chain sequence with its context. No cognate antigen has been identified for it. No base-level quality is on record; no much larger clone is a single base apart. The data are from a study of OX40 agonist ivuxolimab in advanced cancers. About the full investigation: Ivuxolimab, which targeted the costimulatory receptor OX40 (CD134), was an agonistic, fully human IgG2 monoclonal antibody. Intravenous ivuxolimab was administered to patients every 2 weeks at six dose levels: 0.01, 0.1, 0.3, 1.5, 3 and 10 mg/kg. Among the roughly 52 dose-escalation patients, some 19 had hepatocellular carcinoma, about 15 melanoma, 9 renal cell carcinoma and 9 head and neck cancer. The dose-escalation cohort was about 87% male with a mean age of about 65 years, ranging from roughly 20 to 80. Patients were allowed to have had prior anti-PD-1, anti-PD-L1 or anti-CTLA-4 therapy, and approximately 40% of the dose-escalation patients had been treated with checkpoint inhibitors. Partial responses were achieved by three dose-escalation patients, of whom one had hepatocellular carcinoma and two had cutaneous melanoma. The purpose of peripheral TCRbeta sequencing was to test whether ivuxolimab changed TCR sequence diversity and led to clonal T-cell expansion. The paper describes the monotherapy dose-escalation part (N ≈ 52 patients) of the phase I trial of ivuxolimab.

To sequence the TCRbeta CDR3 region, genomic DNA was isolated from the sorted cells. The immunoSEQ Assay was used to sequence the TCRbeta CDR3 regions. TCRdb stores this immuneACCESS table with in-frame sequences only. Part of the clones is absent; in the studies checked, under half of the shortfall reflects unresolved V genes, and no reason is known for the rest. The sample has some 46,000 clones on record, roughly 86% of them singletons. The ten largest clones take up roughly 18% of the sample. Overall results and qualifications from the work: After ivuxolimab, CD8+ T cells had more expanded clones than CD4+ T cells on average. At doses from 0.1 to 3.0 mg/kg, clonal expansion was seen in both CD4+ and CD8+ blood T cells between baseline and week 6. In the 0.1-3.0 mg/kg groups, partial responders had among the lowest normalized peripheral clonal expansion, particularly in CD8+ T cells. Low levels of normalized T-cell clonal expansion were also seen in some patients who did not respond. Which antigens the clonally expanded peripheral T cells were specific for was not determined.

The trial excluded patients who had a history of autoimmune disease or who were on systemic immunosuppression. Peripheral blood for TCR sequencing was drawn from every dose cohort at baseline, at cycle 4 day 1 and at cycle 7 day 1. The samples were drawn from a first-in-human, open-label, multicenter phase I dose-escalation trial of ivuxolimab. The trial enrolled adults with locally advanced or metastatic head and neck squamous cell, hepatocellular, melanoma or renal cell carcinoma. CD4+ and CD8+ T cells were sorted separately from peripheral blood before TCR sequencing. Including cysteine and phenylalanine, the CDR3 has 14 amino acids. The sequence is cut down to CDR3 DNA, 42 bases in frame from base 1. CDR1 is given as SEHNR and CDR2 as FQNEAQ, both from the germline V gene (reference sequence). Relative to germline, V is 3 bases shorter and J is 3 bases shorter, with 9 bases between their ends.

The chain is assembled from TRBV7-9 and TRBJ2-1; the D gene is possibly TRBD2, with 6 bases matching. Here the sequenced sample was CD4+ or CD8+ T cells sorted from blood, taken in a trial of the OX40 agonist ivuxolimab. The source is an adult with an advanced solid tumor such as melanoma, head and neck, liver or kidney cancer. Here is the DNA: TGTGCCAGCAGCTTCGGAGGGCACTACAATGAGCAGTTCTTC. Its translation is CASSFGGHYNEQFF.